A selection of T cell receptor beta chains follows, all from one sample in a study of long-term antiretroviral therapy in people with HIV. Produced via immunoSEQ multiplex PCR; TCRdb's table is partial and in-frame only. Of roughly 35,000 clones listed, roughly 85% are singletons. This specimen was unsorted PBMCs, taken about 3.3 years after starting antiretroviral therapy. The receptors were gathered from a man between 18 and 35 years old with HIV. Both conserved end residues are part of each CDR3. A D gene is named only where the DNA matches it firmly. A clone size is listed for some rows: how often the clone was seen (once, few, many), or a class if it is expanded.

DNA	CDR3	J	length	D	size	V
TGTGCCAGCAGCGTAGGCCCCTTAAAGCCCTACGAGCAGTACTTC	CASSVGPLKPYEQYF	TRBJ2-7	15	-	-	TRBV9
TGCGCCAGCAGCTACGGGACAGGGGGCTCCTACGAGCAGTACTTC	CASSYGTGGSYEQYF	TRBJ2-7	15	TRBD1	-	TRBV4-3
TGTGCCACCAGCAGAGACCTGACAGGGGGCGCGAGGGATTCACCCCTCCACTTT	CATSRDLTGGARDSPLHF	TRBJ1-6	18	TRBD1	few	TRBV15
TGTGCCAGCAGTTTAGGGCAGGGGCACGGGGAGACCCAGTACTTC	CASSLGQGHGETQYF	TRBJ2-5	15	-	-	TRBV27
TGTGCCAGCAGTTACTGGAGGGGTTCCACCGGGGAGCTGTTTTTT	CASSYWRGSTGELFF	TRBJ2-2	15	-	-	TRBV6-5
TGTGCCAGCAGCGTTAGGGACAGGCCCTACGAGCAGTACTTC	CASSVRDRPYEQYF	TRBJ2-7	14	TRBD1	-	TRBV9
TGTGCCAGCAGTTCAGGGTACCAAGAGACCCAGTACTTC	CASSSGYQETQYF	TRBJ2-5	13	-	once	TRBV28
TGTGCCAGCAAAAAGGATAAAAACACTGAAGCTTTCTTT	CASKKDKNTEAFF	TRBJ1-1	13	-	-	TRBV27
TGCGCCAGCAGCCAAGCTCAGGGCTCCTATGGCTACACCTTC	CASSQAQGSYGYTF	TRBJ1-2	14	-	-	TRBV4-3
TGTGCCAGTAGTATCGGGCCGTTAGGGAATGAGCAGTTCTTC	CASSIGPLGNEQFF	TRBJ2-1	14	-	-	TRBV19
TGCGCCAGCAGCCAAGATCGGGGAGGAGGGCCGGGCTACACCTTC	CASSQDRGGGPGYTF	TRBJ1-2	15	-	once	TRBV4-3
TGTGCCAGCAGTTTCTCATTGGGAGGCACCGGGGAGCTGTTTTTT	CASSFSLGGTGELFF	TRBJ2-2	15	-	-	TRBV27
TGTGCCAGCAGCCCGCAGCCGAGCTACGAGCAGTACTTC	CASSPQPSYEQYF	TRBJ2-7	13	-	-	TRBV5-4
TGTGCCAGCAGTTACTCGGAGACCCAGTACTTC	CASSYSETQYF	TRBJ2-5	11	-	-	TRBV6-6
TGTGCCAGCAGCCGGACTAGCGGATACTACGAGCAGTACTTC	CASSRTSGYYEQYF	TRBJ2-7	14	TRBD2	-	TRBV7-8
TGTGCCAGCAGCCCGACTAGCGGGAGAAGCACCGGGGAGCTGTTTTTT	CASSPTSGRSTGELFF	TRBJ2-2	16	TRBD2	-	TRBV7-2
TGCGCCAGCAGCCCAAGAGGGGAGAAGCGGAACACCGGGGAGCTGTTTTTT	CASSPRGEKRNTGELFF	TRBJ2-2	17	-	-	TRBV4-1
TGTGCCAGCAGCAAAGCCAGCCGAGAGGTACCCACTGAAGCTTTCTTT	CASSKASREVPTEAFF	TRBJ1-1	16	-	few	TRBV21-1
TGTGCCACCAGCAGAGATCGGACTAGCGTGAGCGAGCAGTACTTC	CATSRDRTSVSEQYF	TRBJ2-7	15	TRBD2	-	TRBV15
TGTGCCAGCTCTGCCAGGGCGCCTGGGGCGGGCACTGAAGCTTTCTTT	CASSARAPGAGTEAFF	TRBJ1-1	16	-	-	TRBV18
TGTGCCAGCATAGCCCTGAACACTGAAGCTTTCTTT	CASIALNTEAFF	TRBJ1-1	12	-	once	TRBV2
TGTGCTAGTGGCTCTACAAGGGCCCGGGGTGAAGCTTTCTTT	CASGSTRARGEAFF	TRBJ1-1	14	-	-	TRBV12-5
TGTGCCAGCAGTTACGGGTCCTCTGGGACCTACGAGCAGTACTTC	CASSYGSSGTYEQYF	TRBJ2-7	15	-	-	TRBV6-5
TGTGCCAGCAACCCTACAGGGCTCGCTGAAGCTTTCTTT	CASNPTGLAEAFF	TRBJ1-1	13	-	-	TRBV6-5
TGTGCCAGCAGCGTAAATAATGAAAAACTGTTTTTT	CASSVNNEKLFF	TRBJ1-4	12	-	-	TRBV13
TGTGCCAGCTCTCAAGACAGGGGCGAGCAGTACTTC	CASSQDRGEQYF	TRBJ2-7	12	TRBD1	-	TRBV18
TGTGCCAGCAGCTTATATAGGGACGCGCAAGAATACGAGCAGTACTTC	CASSLYRDAQEYEQYF	TRBJ2-7	16	-	-	TRBV5-8
TGTGCTAGTGGTTTGGTTCTCACTGAAGCTTTCTTT	CASGLVLTEAFF	TRBJ1-1	12	-	few	TRBV12-5
TGCGCCAGCAGCCAAGATTCCCAGAGGGAAAAACTGTTTTTT	CASSQDSQREKLFF	TRBJ1-4	14	-	-	TRBV4-3
TGTGCCAGCAGCCCTCATAGCAATCAGCCCCAGCATTTT	CASSPHSNQPQHF	TRBJ1-5	13	-	-	TRBV7-6
TGCGCCAGCAGCCAAGAGTCCGGGAATAGCAATCAGCCCCAGCATTTT	CASSQESGNSNQPQHF	TRBJ1-5	16	-	-	TRBV4-1
TGTGCCAGTAGTATCTTTGTCGGGGGCGCCTCGTACGAGCAGTACTTC	CASSIFVGGASYEQYF	TRBJ2-7	16	-	-	TRBV19
TGCGCCAGCAGCTTGGGGGACTTTTCCTACGAGCAGTACTTC	CASSLGDFSYEQYF	TRBJ2-7	14	-	-	TRBV5-1
TGTGCCAGCAGCGCCGGGACAGGGGAGGTGAGGGCTTATGGCTACACCTTC	CASSAGTGEVRAYGYTF	TRBJ1-2	17	TRBD1	-	TRBV9
TGTGCCAGTAGTACACCTCCCGGGAACACTGAAGCTTTCTTT	CASSTPPGNTEAFF	TRBJ1-1	14	-	-	TRBV19
TGTGCCAGCAGCTTTGGACAGGGGTCCTACGAGCAGTACTTC	CASSFGQGSYEQYF	TRBJ2-7	14	TRBD1	-	TRBV5-4
TGTGCCAGCCAGACCGACAGGGGATACAATGAGCAGTTCTTC	CASQTDRGYNEQFF	TRBJ2-1	14	TRBD1	-	TRBV19
TGTGCCATCAGTGAAGGAAATCAGCCCCAGCATTTT	CAISEGNQPQHF	TRBJ1-5	12	-	-	TRBV10-3
TGTGCCAGCAGCCCCTCGAAGACCGGGGAGCTGTTTTTT	CASSPSKTGELFF	TRBJ2-2	13	-	-	TRBV7-6
TGTGCCAGCACGGTAGGATTTATCTCCTACGAGCAGTACTTC	CASTVGFISYEQYF	TRBJ2-7	14	-	-	TRBV2
TGTGCCATCGGGGGGAACAGGGCTGGCGAGCAGTACTTC	CAIGGNRAGEQYF	TRBJ2-7	13	-	-	TRBV7-9
TGTGCCAGCAGTTTCGGATCCTCCTCCTACGAGCAGTACTTC	CASSFGSSSYEQYF	TRBJ2-7	14	-	-	TRBV27
TGTGCCAGTAGTCCCCAGGGGAGCGGGAGGTACGAGCAGTACTTC	CASSPQGSGRYEQYF	TRBJ2-7	15	TRBD2	-	TRBV19
TGTGCCAGCAGTTTATATCACAGGGGAAACACCGGGGAGCTGTTTTTT	CASSLYHRGNTGELFF	TRBJ2-2	16	TRBD1	-	TRBV27
TGCGCCAGCAGCCAACTAACAGGGAATGAAAAACTGTTTTTT	CASSQLTGNEKLFF	TRBJ1-4	14	-	-	TRBV4-3
TGTGCCAGCAGTTCGACCGGGACAATGGACGAGCAGTACTTC	CASSSTGTMDEQYF	TRBJ2-7	14	-	-	TRBV6-5
TGTGCCAGCAGCCCCTGGACCGGACCCTACGAGCAGTACTTC	CASSPWTGPYEQYF	TRBJ2-7	14	-	-	TRBV5-6
TGTGCCAGCAGTGAATTCTCGCGTGAGCAGTTCTTC	CASSEFSREQFF	TRBJ2-1	12	-	-	TRBV25-1
TGTGCCAGCAGCTTTAACCAAGGGGGAAACACCATATATTTT	CASSFNQGGNTIYF	TRBJ1-3	14	-	once	TRBV11-2
TGTGCCAGCAGCCCCCGGTGGACTAGCGGGAGGGCCGGGGACGATACGCAGTATTTT	CASSPRWTSGRAGDDTQYF	TRBJ2-3	19	TRBD2	-	TRBV7-2
TGTGCCAGCAGGAGGGACGGGGAAGCTTTCTTT	CASRRDGEAFF	TRBJ1-1	11	-	-	TRBV6-1
TGCGCCAGCAGTGTCCTAGGACAGGGAAGAGCGGAAGCTTTCTTT	CASSVLGQGRAEAFF	TRBJ1-1	15	TRBD1	-	TRBV10-1
TGTGCCAGCAGCTTGGCGGGCGGCTTAGATACGCAGTATTTT	CASSLAGGLDTQYF	TRBJ2-3	14	-	-	TRBV5-4
TGCAGTGCTAGCCAGGGCTGGGAGCAGTACTTC	CSASQGWEQYF	TRBJ2-7	11	-	-	TRBV20-1
TGTGCCAGCAGCGTAGGGACAGGGGCCTACGAGCAGTACTTC	CASSVGTGAYEQYF	TRBJ2-7	14	TRBD1	-	TRBV9